These T cell receptor beta chains were read from a single sample in a study of response to subunit inactivated influenza vaccine. TCRdb reprocessed the RT-PCR reads with MiXCR, giving one entry per CDR3 protein. The data contain about 500,000 distinct CDR3 sequences, more than 15% of them singletons. Sequencing used CD4+ T cells sorted from PBMCs, obtained around 2 years after vaccination. These receptors originate from a man aged 50 to 69 who received an inactivated influenza vaccine. CDR3s include the opening cysteine and the closing phenylalanine or tryptophan. The D gene is left open where the match is weak. Part of the rows lack a size; the others show once, few, many or a class for expanded clones.

CDR3	DNA	D	V	J	size
CASSLIQGPTGELFF	TGCGCCAGCAGCTTAATCCAGGGGCCCACCGGGGAGCTGTTTTTT	-	TRBV5-1	TRBJ2-2	-
CASSYPRGTDTDTQYF	TGCGCCAGCAGCTACCCGCGGGGAACCGATACAGATACGCAGTATTTT	-	TRBV5-1	TRBJ2-3	few
CASSLFWDRASGANVLTF	TGCGCCAGCAGCTTGTTTTGGGACCGGGCCTCTGGGGCCAACGTCCTGACTTTC	-	TRBV5-1	TRBJ2-6	-
CASSFRPEGSPLHF	TGTGCCAGCAGTTTTCGTCCCGAGGGGTCACCCCTCCACTTT	-	TRBV12-3/TRBV12-4	TRBJ1-6	many
CASSAAGTSRTGELFF	TGTGCCAGCAGCGCCGCCGGGACTAGCAGGACCGGGGAGCTGTTTTTT	TRBD2	TRBV5-5	TRBJ2-2	-
CSANPPFTQETQYF	TGCAGTGCTAACCCGCCTTTTACTCAAGAGACCCAGTACTTC	-	TRBV20-1	TRBJ2-5	few
CASSSLTGGDTGELFF	TGTGCCAGCTCATCGTTGACAGGGGGCGACACCGGGGAGCTGTTTTTT	TRBD1	TRBV18	TRBJ2-2	-
CSVATSGSHGELFF	TGCAGTGTAGCGACTAGCGGGAGCCACGGGGAGCTGTTTTTT	TRBD2	TRBV20-1	TRBJ2-2	few
CASSLYESQHF	TGTGCCAGCAGTTTATACGAGTCCCAGCATTTT	-	TRBV12-3/TRBV12-4	TRBJ1-5	-
CASSLAFGTEAFF	TGCGCCAGCAGCTTGGCTTTCGGCACTGAAGCTTTCTTT	-	TRBV5-1	TRBJ1-1	few
CASSQGRKGLSTDTQYF	TGTGCCAGCAGCCAAGGGCGGAAGGGACTTAGCACAGATACGCAGTATTTT	-	TRBV11-1	TRBJ2-3	many
CSARGSNQPQHF	TGCAGTGCTAGGGGTAGCAATCAGCCCCAGCATTTT	-	TRBV20-1	TRBJ1-5	many
CASSQDPRGGNTDTQYF	TGTGCCAGCAGCCAAGATCCGCGGGGGGGAAACACAGATACGCAGTATTTT	TRBD2	TRBV14	TRBJ2-3	few
CASSSGSSLGYGYTF	TGTGCCAGCAGCTCTGGTTCGTCCCTAGGCTATGGCTACACCTTC	-	TRBV7-2	TRBJ1-2	-
CASSPPSGFHNEQFF	TGTGCCAGCAGTCCCCCAAGCGGGTTCCACAATGAGCAGTTCTTC	-	TRBV27	TRBJ2-1	few
CATSEGQGYEQYF	TGCGCCACCAGCGAGGGACAGGGTTACGAGCAGTACTTC	TRBD1	TRBV5-1	TRBJ2-7	-
CASSYWTGTKNIQYF	TGCGCCAGCAGCTACTGGACAGGGACCAAAAACATTCAGTACTTC	TRBD1	TRBV5-1	TRBJ2-4	few
CASSPGSNTEAFF	TGTGCCAGCAGCCCGGGATCCAACACTGAAGCTTTCTTT	-	TRBV7-8	TRBJ1-1	-
CASSLLPDRSYEQYF	TGCGCCAGCAGCCTACTACCCGACCGCTCCTACGAGCAGTACTTC	-	TRBV5-1	TRBJ2-7	-
CASRLDVLQYF	TGTGCCAGCAGACTGGACGTTTTACAGTACTTC	-	TRBV12-3/TRBV12-4	TRBJ2-7	-
CASSEFAEMNTEAFF	TGTGCCAGCAGTGAATTCGCTGAGATGAACACTGAAGCTTTCTTT	-	TRBV25-1	TRBJ1-1	many
CSARAGGHNEQFF	TGCAGTGCTAGAGCGGGGGGGCATAATGAGCAGTTCTTC	TRBD2	TRBV20-1	TRBJ2-1	-
CASSFNRQGGSGPLHF	TGTGCCAGCAGCTTCAACCGCCAGGGGGGGTCGGGACCCCTCCACTTT	TRBD1	TRBV7-9	TRBJ1-6	few
CSVGGGIGGREQYF	TGCAGTGTCGGCGGGGGGATAGGAGGAAGGGAGCAGTACTTC	TRBD2	TRBV20-1	TRBJ2-7	once
CATLRGSGFRETQYF	TGTGCCACCCTAAGGGGGTCAGGGTTCCGAGAGACCCAGTACTTC	-	TRBV6-2/TRBV6-3	TRBJ2-5	-
CASSAAGTSAYEQYF	TGCGCCAGCAGCGCCGCCGGGACTAGCGCCTACGAGCAGTACTTC	TRBD2	TRBV5-1	TRBJ2-7	few
CASSRTREREQYF	TGTGCCAGCAGTCGGACTCGGGAGCGCGAGCAGTACTTC	-	TRBV12-3/TRBV12-4	TRBJ2-7	many
CAWDRDSFNSPLHF	TGTGCCTGGGATCGGGACAGCTTTAATTCACCCCTCCACTTT	TRBD1	TRBV30	TRBJ1-6	-
CASSPWTVKSNTEAFF	TGTGCCAGCAGCCCCTGGACAGTGAAGTCGAACACTGAAGCTTTCTTT	-	TRBV7-9	TRBJ1-1	-
CASSPPGGKREQYF	TGCGCCAGCAGCCCGCCAGGCGGGAAGCGAGAGCAGTACTTC	-	TRBV5-1	TRBJ2-7	-
CASSYFAREQFF	TGTGCCAGCAGTTACTTCGCCCGTGAGCAGTTCTTC	-	TRBV6-2/TRBV6-3	TRBJ2-1	few
CSVVTSGNEAVSSYNEQFF	TGCAGCGTGGTGACTAGCGGGAACGAGGCAGTAAGCTCCTACAATGAGCAGTTCTTC	TRBD2	TRBV29-1	TRBJ2-1	-
CSEKGQGADQTQYF	TGCAGTGAAAAAGGACAGGGTGCGGATCAGACCCAGTACTTC	TRBD1	TRBV20-1	TRBJ2-5	-
CASSSTGLNTGELFF	TGTGCCAGCAGCTCGACAGGGTTGAACACCGGGGAGCTGTTTTTT	TRBD1	TRBV7-8	TRBJ2-2	-
CSGRSEANVLTF	TGCAGCGGCCGGTCAGAGGCCAACGTCCTGACTTTC	-	TRBV29-1	TRBJ2-6	many
CASSSRDSRKFF	TGTGCCAGCAGCTCCCGGGACTCAAGGAAGTTCTTC	-	TRBV7-2	TRBJ2-1	few
CASSQVGGQSYNEQFF	TGTGCCAGCAGCCAAGTTGGAGGACAGAGCTACAATGAGCAGTTCTTC	-	TRBV4-2	TRBJ2-1	few
CASSVRSNTGELFF	TGTGCCAGCAGTGTTAGGAGCAACACCGGGGAGCTGTTTTTT	-	TRBV25-1	TRBJ2-2	few
CASSLYGNREGTEAFF	TGCGCCAGCAGCTTGTATGGGAACAGGGAGGGCACTGAAGCTTTCTTT	-	TRBV5-1	TRBJ1-1	few
CATSRPPGRTFF	TGTGCCACCAGCAGACCTCCGGGACGTACGTTTTTT	-	TRBV15	TRBJ1-4	-
CASAPGLSNTGELFF	TGTGCCAGCGCGCCGGGACTGTCGAACACCGGGGAGCTGTTTTTT	-	TRBV6-1	TRBJ2-2	few